The 12 T cell receptor beta chains listed next were all sequenced from one sample in a study of blood T cell repertoires in COVID-19. Sequenced by immunoSEQ multiplex PCR; TCRdb stores in-frame clones only, minus some. The table includes under 250,000 clones, roughly 81% detected once. The specimen was peripheral blood. The receptors derive from a man in his fifties or sixties with acute or convalescent COVID-19.

This clone was counted only a few times. J is TRBJ1-1 and V is TRBV28; no reliable D call. The germline V gene encodes CDR1 MDHEN and CDR2 SYDVKM. V was clipped by 2 bases and J by 0 bases, with 7 bases between them. There are 14 residues in the CDR3. CDR3 coding DNA: TGTGCCAGCAGTTTAATAGTTATGAACACTGAAGCTTTCTTT. Protein sequence: CASSLIVMNTEAFF.

This chain joins TRBV19 and TRBJ2-7; the D is unclear. CDR1 and CDR2 (germline): LNHDA, SQIVND (reference sequence). V dropped 0 bases and J dropped 3 bases, with 9 bases sitting between them. CDR3 length: 14 amino acids. The CDR3 protein is CASSIDMRGYEQYF. As DNA, the CDR3 is TGTGCCAGTAGTATAGATATGCGAGGCTACGAGCAGTACTTC.

This clone was counted a single time. This sequence joins TRBV5-1 and TRBJ2-2; 9 positions match TRBD1. This CDR3 has 15 residues. Trimming cost V 7 bases and J 0 bases; bases outside gene matches: 4. Germline V CDR1 and CDR2: SGHRS, YFSETQ. CDR3: CASGTGGANTGELFF. CDR3 sequence (DNA): TGCGCCAGCGGCACAGGGGGCGCGAACACCGGGGAGCTGTTTTTT.

This clone has only one observation. This chain links TRBV5-1 with TRBJ1-3, with a weak D call TRBD1 (6 bases). There are 13 residues in the CDR3. Trimming stripped 4 bases from V and 3 bases from J, with 8 bases between. Germline CDR1 and CDR2: SGHRS and YFSETQ. CDR3 coding DNA: TGCGCCAGCAGCGAACAGGGTGGAAACACCATATATTTT. It specifies CASSEQGGNTIYF.

This rearrangement joins TRBV19 to TRBJ2-2; a possible D gene is TRBD2 (6 bases). Between the trimmed V and J ends, which lost 1 base and 5 bases, there was a span of 8 bases. CDR1 and CDR2 from the germline V gene are LNHDA and SQIVND (reference sequence). The CDR3 has 14 amino acids. The CDR3 sequence is CASSIVGGTGELFF. The CDR3 DNA follows: TGTGCCAGTAGTATAGTCGGGGGAACCGGGGAGCTGTTTTTT.

This clone was found once. The chain carries TRBV4-2 and TRBJ1-5; tentatively, D is TRBD1 (6 bases). The germline V gene encodes CDR1 LGHNA and CDR2 YNFKEQ. Trimming pared 0 bases from V and 0 bases from J, leaving 12 bases between. The CDR3 is 17 amino acids. The CDR3 nucleotides are TGTGCCAGCAGCCAAGAGTCCACAGGGTCTAGCAATCAGCCCCAGCATTTT. As protein: CASSQESTGSSNQPQHF.

V gene TRBV7-9 combines with J gene TRBJ2-1, with 8 bases aligning to TRBD2. V lost 2 bases, J lost 0 bases, and 9 bases stayed unmatched. CDR3 length equals 18 residues. Germline V gives CDR1 SEHNR, CDR2 FQNEAQ (reference sequence). CDR3 residues: CASSLQSGGLGSYNEQFF. DNA of the CDR3: TGTGCCAGCAGCTTACAGAGCGGGGGTTTGGGCTCCTACAATGAGCAGTTCTTC.

The chain joins TRBV15 to TRBJ2-1; D is unclear. V lost 5 bases and J lost 0, with 5 bases in between. This CDR3 is built from 13 residues. Germline V gene sequence: CDR1 LNHNV, CDR2 YYDKDF (reference sequence). CDR3 nucleotide sequence: TGTGCCACCAGCCTGGCCTCCTACAATGAGCAGTTCTTC. This gives the protein CATSLASYNEQFF.

This sequence joins TRBV5-1 and TRBJ2-1; no clear D gene. This CDR3 region has 15 residues. The germline V gene has CDR1 SGHRS and CDR2 YFSETQ. Trimming shortened V by 0 bases and J by 7 bases, and 14 bases separated the two germline ends. CDR3 region: CASSLASPGGNEQFF. The DNA of the CDR3 is TGCGCCAGCAGCTTGGCCTCTCCAGGTGGGAATGAGCAGTTCTTC.

V gene TRBV3-1 (or the pseudogene TRBV3-2) combines with J gene TRBJ2-7; 7 nucleotides align to TRBD1. After removal of 4 bases from V and 4 bases from J, the junction contained 10 bases not matched to a gene. CDR1 LGHDT and CDR2 YNNKEL come from the germline V gene (reference sequence). The CDR3 has 15 residues. CDR3 nucleotide sequence: TGTGCCAGCAGCCGCTCGACAGGGATTCCTTACGAGCAGTACTTC. Amino acid sequence: CASSRSTGIPYEQYF.

The chain uses TRBV2 and TRBJ2-5; D call uncertain. This CDR3 region has 11 residues. Germline lookup yields CDR1 SNHLY and CDR2 FYNNEI. V lost 6 bases and J 4 bases, leaving 6 bases between the germline ends. CDR3 in DNA: TGTGCCAGCAGCACGGTAGAGACCCAGTACTTC. Its translation is CASSTVETQYF.

This chain links TRBV19 with TRBJ2-7, with D uncertain. Germline V CDR1 and CDR2: LNHDA, SQIVND (reference sequence). This CDR3 region has 14 residues. Between the trimmed V and J ends, which lost 3 bases and 0 bases, there was a span of 9 bases. The CDR3 loop is CASSILRNSYEQYF. The CDR3, as DNA: TGTGCCAGTAGTATCCTCAGGAACTCCTACGAGCAGTACTTC.